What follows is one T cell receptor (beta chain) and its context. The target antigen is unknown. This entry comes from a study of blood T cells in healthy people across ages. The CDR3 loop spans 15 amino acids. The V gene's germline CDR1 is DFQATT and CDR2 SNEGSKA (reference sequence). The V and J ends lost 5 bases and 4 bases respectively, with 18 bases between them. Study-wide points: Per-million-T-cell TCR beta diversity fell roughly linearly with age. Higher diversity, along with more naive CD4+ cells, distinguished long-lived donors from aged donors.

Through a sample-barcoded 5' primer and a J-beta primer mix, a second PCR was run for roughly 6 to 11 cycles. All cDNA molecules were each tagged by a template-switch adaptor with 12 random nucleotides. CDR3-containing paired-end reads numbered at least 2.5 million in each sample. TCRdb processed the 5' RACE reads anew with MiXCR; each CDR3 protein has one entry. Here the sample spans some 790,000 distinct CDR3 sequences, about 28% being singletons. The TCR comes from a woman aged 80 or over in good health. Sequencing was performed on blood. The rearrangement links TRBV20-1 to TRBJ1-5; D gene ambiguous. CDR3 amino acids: CSAQTSSGLNQPQHF. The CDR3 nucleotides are TGCAGTGCTCAAACGAGTTCTGGGCTAAATCAGCCCCAGCATTTT.